The rows below give T cell receptor beta chains drawn from one sample of a study of cytomegalovirus exposure and HLA in healthy donors. The assay was immunoSEQ multiplex PCR, and TCRdb's table has in-frame clones only and misses some. The sample holds about 130,000 clones, about four fifths seen once. Sequenced material: PBMCs. These receptors were obtained from a man under 40 in good health. The conserved cysteine and the conserved F or W are not part of the CDR3 here. Fields, in order: CDR3 protein, V gene.

STSGRSFYEQY | TRBV30
SVLRGTGGSEQY | TRBV29-1
ASTRGGGGTVTGELF | TRBV5-1
ASSSRDRGTGNTIY | TRBV7-9
ASSGGDRAGGAF | TRBV9
ASSPGLAGGPSRDTQY | TRBV7-9
ASTSSTSGSSEQY | TRBV19
AWDRAEKLF | TRBV30
ASSLARRGEQY | TRBV11-3
ASSEGLAGVEQY | TRBV10-2
ASSPGLAGTTDTQY | TRBV5-4
ASSPLTGELF | TRBV18
ASSSSGAGHTEAF | TRBV7-8
ASSRWGGRGSTDTQY | TRBV7-2
ASSLTGGHNEQF | TRBV7-3
ASRESGRSSYEQY | TRBV27
ASSKDRNSNQPQH | TRBV11-2
ASSLTGRDGYT | TRBV28
ASTTTIARSGANVLT | TRBV25-1
AWDQTGGEQY | TRBV30
ASSGGLAGEDTQY | TRBV9
ATSRDVASGQETQY | TRBV15
ASSLLCQGAEQY | TRBV27
ASSEGGLGNTIY | TRBV10-1
ASSLSGGSNQPQH | TRBV11-2
AWSLRLREKLF | TRBV30
ASTRDRGNGYT | TRBV5-8
ASSRDRGLLLGYT | TRBV28
ASSPSWTNNEQF | TRBV18
ASSPGGVSTDTQY | TRBV7-9
ASSRTGFANTGELF | TRBV13
ATQGALAEAF | TRBV6-5
ASSLAGGRNEKLF | TRBV7-8
ASSTPISETQY | TRBV18
ASSPGIGLSYEQY | TRBV18